A selection of T cell receptor beta chains follows, all from one sample in a study of blood T cell repertoires in COVID-19. The repertoire was sequenced with immunoSEQ multiplex PCR; TCRdb's copy has only in-frame clones and lacks some. The data show roughly 220,000 clones, with 86% seen just once and 5% to 6.5% held by the top ten. The sample consisted of peripheral blood. The source is an elderly man with acute or convalescent COVID-19. Both conserved end residues are part of each CDR3. D genes are given only for firm matches. The listing skips clone size in some rows; elsewhere it reads once, few, many or a size class.

V gene: TRBV29-1
D gene: TRBD1
clone size: .
J gene: TRBJ1-2
CDR3 protein: CSAPGQGTGYTF
CDR3 DNA: TGCAGCGCCCCGGGACAGGGGACTGGCTACACCTTC

V gene: TRBV5-1
D gene: TRBD2
clone size: .
J gene: TRBJ2-3
CDR3 protein: CASSLGLAADPTDTQYF
CDR3 DNA: TGCGCCAGCAGCTTGGGACTAGCAGCCGACCCCACAGATACGCAGTATTTT

V gene: TRBV19
D gene: TRBD1
clone size: .
J gene: TRBJ1-5
CDR3 protein: CASREGASNQPQHF
CDR3 DNA: TGTGCCAGTAGGGAGGGGGCGAGCAATCAGCCCCAGCATTTT

V gene: TRBV7-3
D gene: .
clone size: .
J gene: TRBJ2-6
CDR3 protein: CASSLNPLGTAGANVLTF
CDR3 DNA: TGTGCCAGCAGCTTAAACCCCCTTGGGACTGCTGGGGCCAACGTCCTGACTTTC

V gene: TRBV28
D gene: TRBD2
clone size: .
J gene: TRBJ2-3
CDR3 protein: CASSLRLAGVKSTDTQYF
CDR3 DNA: TGTGCCAGCAGTTTAAGGCTAGCGGGCGTCAAGAGCACAGATACGCAGTATTTT

V gene: TRBV4-1
D gene: .
clone size: .
J gene: TRBJ2-7
CDR3 protein: CASSQFGDMSSEQYF
CDR3 DNA: TGCGCCAGCAGCCAGTTTGGGGACATGTCCTCCGAGCAGTACTTC

V gene: TRBV5-1
D gene: TRBD2
clone size: .
J gene: TRBJ2-2
CDR3 protein: CASSRGTSGNTGELFF
CDR3 DNA: TGCGCCAGCAGCCGGGGGACTAGCGGGAACACCGGGGAGCTGTTTTTT

V gene: TRBV29-1
D gene: TRBD1
clone size: once
J gene: TRBJ1-6
CDR3 protein: CSVGEGAGSPLHF
CDR3 DNA: TGCAGCGTTGGAGAGGGGGCAGGTTCACCCCTCCACTTT

V gene: TRBV10-1
D gene: .
clone size: .
J gene: TRBJ2-7
CDR3 protein: CASSESYGSPYEQYF
CDR3 DNA: TGCGCCAGCAGTGAGTCGTACGGGAGTCCCTACGAGCAGTACTTC

V gene: TRBV6-5
D gene: TRBD2
clone size: .
J gene: TRBJ2-2
CDR3 protein: CASRVTSGSTGELFF
CDR3 DNA: TGTGCCAGCAGGGTGACTAGCGGGAGTACCGGGGAGCTGTTTTTT

V gene: TRBV7-9
D gene: .
clone size: .
J gene: TRBJ2-3
CDR3 protein: CASSESPGADTQYF
CDR3 DNA: TGTGCCAGCAGCGAAAGTCCAGGGGCAGATACGCAGTATTTT